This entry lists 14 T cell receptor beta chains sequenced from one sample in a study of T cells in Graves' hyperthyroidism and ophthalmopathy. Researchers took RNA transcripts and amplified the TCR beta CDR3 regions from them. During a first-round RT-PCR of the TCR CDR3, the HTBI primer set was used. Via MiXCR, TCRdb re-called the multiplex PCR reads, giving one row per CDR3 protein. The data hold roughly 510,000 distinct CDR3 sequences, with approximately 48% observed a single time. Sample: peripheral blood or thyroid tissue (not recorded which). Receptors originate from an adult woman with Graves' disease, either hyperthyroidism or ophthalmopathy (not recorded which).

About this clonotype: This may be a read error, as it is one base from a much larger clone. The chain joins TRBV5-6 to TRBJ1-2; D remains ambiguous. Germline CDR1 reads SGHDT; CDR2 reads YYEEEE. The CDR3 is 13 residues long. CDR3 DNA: TGTGCCAGCAGCTTGCCGGGGATCTATGTCTACACCTTC. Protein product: CASSLPGIYVYTF.

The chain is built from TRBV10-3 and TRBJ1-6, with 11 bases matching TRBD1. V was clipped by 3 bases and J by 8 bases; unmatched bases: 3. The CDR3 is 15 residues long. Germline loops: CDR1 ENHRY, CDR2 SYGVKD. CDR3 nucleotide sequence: TGTGCCATCAGTGACAGGACAGGGGGCCATTCACCCCTCCACTTT. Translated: CAISDRTGGHSPLHF.

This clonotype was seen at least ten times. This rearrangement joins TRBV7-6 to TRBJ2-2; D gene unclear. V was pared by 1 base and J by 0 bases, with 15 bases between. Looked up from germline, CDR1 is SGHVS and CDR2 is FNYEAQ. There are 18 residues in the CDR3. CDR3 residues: CASSLVLPGPTNTGELFF. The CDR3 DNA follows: TGTGCCAGCAGCTTAGTACTTCCGGGTCCCACGAACACCGGGGAGCTGTTTTTT.

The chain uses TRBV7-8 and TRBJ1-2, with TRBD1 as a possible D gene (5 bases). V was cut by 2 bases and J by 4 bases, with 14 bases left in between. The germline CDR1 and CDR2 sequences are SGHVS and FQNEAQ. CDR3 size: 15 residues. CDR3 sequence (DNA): TGTGCCAGCAGCTTATCGGTCAAGGGGCCCTATGGCTACACCTTC. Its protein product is CASSLSVKGPYGYTF.

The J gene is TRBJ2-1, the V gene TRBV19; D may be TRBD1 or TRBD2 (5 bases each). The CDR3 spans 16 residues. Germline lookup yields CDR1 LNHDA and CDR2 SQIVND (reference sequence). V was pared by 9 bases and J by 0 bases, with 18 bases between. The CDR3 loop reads CASRSPRGFSYNEQFF. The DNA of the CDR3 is TGTGCCAGCCGCTCTCCGAGGGGCTTCTCCTACAATGAGCAGTTCTTC.

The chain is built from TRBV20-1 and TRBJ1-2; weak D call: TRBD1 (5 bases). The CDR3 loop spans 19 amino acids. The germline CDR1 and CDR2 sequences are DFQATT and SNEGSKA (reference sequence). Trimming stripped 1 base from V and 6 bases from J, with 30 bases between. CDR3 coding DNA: TGCAGTGCTAGAGGATCACTAGCGGGAATTGGAACCGGGGACGATGGCTACACCTTC. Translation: CSARGSLAGIGTGDDGYTF.

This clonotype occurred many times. The CDR3 nucleotides read TGTGCCAGCAGCTGGGGACAGATAAGAACTGAAGCTTTCTTT. Translated: CASSWGQIRTEAFF. The chain joins TRBV7-2 to TRBJ1-1; 7 bases line up with TRBD1. V shed 4 bases and J 5 bases; nucleotides not matched to a gene: 7. CDR1 is SGHTA and CDR2 is FQGNSA in the germline V gene. CDR3 length equals 14 residues.

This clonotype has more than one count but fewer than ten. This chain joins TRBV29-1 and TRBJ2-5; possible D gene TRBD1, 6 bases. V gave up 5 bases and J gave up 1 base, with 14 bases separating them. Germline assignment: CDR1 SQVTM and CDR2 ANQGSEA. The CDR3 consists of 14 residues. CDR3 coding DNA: TGCAGCGTTCAAAGGGGGTCAGTCCAAGAGACCCAGTACTTC. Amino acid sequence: CSVQRGSVQETQYF.

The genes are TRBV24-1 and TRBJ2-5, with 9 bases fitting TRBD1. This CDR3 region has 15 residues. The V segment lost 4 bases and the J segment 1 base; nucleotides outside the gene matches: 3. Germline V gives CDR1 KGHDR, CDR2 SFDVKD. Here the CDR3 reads CATSDRGQGQETQYF. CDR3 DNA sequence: TGTGCCACCAGTGACCGGGGACAGGGCCAAGAGACCCAGTACTTC.

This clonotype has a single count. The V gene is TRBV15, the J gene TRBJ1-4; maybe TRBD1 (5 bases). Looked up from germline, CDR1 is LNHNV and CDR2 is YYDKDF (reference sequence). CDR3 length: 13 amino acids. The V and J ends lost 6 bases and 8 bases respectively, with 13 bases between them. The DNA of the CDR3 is TGTGCCACCAGTCCGGTTGGGGGAGAAAAACTGTTTTTT. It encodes CATSPVGGEKLFF.

The CDR3 region is CASSIRQGENYGYTF. The CDR3 DNA is TGTGCCAGTAGTATTCGACAGGGAGAAAACTATGGCTACACCTTC. The chain couples TRBV19 to TRBJ1-2; TRBD1 agrees at 7 bases. J lost 2 bases, V lost 3 bases, and 6 bases had no gene match. The CDR3 runs 15 residues. The germline V gene has CDR1 LNHDA and CDR2 SQIVND (reference sequence).

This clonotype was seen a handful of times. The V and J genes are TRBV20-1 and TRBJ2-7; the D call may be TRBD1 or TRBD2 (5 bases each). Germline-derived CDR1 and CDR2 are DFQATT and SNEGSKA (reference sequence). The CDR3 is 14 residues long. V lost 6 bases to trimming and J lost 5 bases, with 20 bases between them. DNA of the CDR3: TGCAGTGCGAGTACCGGGACGGAAGTCAACGAGCAGTACTTC. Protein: CSASTGTEVNEQYF.

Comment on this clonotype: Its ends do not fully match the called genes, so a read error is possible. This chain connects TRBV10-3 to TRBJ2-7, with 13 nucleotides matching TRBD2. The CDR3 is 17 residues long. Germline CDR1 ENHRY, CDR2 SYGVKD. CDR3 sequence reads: CASSDGTSGIPPYEQYF. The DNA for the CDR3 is TGTGCCAGCAGTGACGGGACTAGCGGGATTCCCCCCTACGAGCAGTACTTC.

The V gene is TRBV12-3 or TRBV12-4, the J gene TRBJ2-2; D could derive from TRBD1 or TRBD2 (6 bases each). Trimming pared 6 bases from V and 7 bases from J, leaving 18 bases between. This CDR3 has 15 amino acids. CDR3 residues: CASSPGTWGDGELFF. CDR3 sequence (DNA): TGTGCCAGCAGCCCCGGGACATGGGGGGACGGGGAGCTGTTTTTT.